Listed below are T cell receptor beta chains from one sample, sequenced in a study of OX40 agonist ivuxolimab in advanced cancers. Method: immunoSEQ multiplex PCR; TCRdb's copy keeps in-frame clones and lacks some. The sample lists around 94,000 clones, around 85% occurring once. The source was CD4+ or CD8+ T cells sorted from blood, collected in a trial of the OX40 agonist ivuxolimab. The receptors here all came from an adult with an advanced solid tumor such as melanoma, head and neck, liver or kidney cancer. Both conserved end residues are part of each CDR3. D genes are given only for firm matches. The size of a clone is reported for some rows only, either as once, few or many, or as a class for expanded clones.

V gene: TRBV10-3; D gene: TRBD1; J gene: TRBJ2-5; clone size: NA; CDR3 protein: CAISDYRGAYQETQYF; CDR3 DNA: TGTGCCATCAGTGACTACAGGGGAGCTTATCAAGAGACCCAGTACTTC
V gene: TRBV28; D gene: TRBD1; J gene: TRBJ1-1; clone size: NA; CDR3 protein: CASSVRDRGRFF; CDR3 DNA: TGTGCCAGCAGTGTAAGGGACAGGGGGCGTTTCTTT
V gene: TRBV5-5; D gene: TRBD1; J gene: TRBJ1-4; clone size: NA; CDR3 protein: CASSRTGGDEKLFF; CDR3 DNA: TGTGCCAGCAGCCGGACAGGGGGGGATGAAAAACTGTTTTTT
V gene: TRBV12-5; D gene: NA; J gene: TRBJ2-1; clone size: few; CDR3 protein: CASGSGEAGAFSYNEQFF; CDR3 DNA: TGTGCTAGTGGTTCCGGGGAAGCCGGCGCCTTCTCCTACAATGAGCAGTTCTTC
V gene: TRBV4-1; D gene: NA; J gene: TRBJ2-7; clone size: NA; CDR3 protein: CASSQDPSEYEQYF; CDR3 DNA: TGCGCCAGCAGCCAAGATCCCAGCGAATACGAGCAGTACTTC
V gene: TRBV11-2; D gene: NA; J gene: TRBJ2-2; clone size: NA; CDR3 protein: CASSGNRVPGELFF; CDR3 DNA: TGTGCCAGCAGCGGCAACAGGGTCCCCGGGGAGCTGTTTTTT
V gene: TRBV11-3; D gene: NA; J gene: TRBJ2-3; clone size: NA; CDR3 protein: CASSHGARDTQYF; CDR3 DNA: TGTGCCAGCAGCCATGGGGCTAGGGATACGCAGTATTTT
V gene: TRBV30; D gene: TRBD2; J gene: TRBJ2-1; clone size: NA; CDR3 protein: CAWKGAHGTSGSKMYNEQFF; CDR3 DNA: TGTGCCTGGAAAGGGGCACACGGGACTAGCGGGAGTAAGATGTACAATGAGCAGTTCTTC
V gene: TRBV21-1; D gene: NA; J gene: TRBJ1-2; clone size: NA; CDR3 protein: CASSKALFRQGVNYGYTF; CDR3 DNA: TGTGCCAGCAGCAAAGCGCTTTTTCGACAGGGGGTTAACTATGGCTACACCTTC
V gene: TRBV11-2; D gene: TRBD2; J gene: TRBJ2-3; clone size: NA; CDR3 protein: CASSSGLAGGTDTQYF; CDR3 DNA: TGTGCCAGCAGTTCAGGACTAGCGGGAGGTACAGATACGCAGTATTTT
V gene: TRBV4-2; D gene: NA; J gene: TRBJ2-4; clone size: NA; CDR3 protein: CASSQGGEEGRKNIQYF; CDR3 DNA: TGTGCCAGCAGCCAAGGAGGGGAGGAGGGGCGCAAAAACATTCAGTACTTC
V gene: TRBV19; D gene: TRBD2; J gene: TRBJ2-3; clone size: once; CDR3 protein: CASSVVAGARDTQYF; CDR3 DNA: TGTGCCAGTAGTGTCGTAGCGGGAGCACGAGATACGCAGTATTTT
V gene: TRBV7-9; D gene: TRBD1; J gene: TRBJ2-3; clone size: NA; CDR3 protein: CASSLGTGGITDTQYF; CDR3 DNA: TGTGCCAGCAGCTTGGGTACAGGGGGCATCACAGATACGCAGTATTTT
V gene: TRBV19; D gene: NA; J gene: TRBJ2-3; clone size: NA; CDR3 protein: CATTRGDTDTQYF; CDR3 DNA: TGTGCCACTACTAGGGGGGACACAGATACGCAGTATTTT
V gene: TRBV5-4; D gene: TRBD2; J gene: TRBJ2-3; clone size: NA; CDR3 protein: CASSTALAGLADTQYF; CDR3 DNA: TGTGCCAGCAGCACGGCCCTAGCGGGATTGGCAGATACGCAGTATTTT
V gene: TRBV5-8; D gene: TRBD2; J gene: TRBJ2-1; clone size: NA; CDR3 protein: CASSLYLAGRTYNEQFF; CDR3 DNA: TGTGCCAGCAGCCTGTACCTAGCGGGACGCACCTACAATGAGCAGTTCTTC